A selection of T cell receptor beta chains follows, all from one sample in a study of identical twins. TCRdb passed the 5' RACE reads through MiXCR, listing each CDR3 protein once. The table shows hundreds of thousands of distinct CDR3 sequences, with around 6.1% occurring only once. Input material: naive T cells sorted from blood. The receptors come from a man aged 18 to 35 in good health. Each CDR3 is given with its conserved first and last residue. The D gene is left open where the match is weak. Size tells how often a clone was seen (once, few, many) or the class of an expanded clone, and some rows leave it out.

CDR3 protein: CASSWGAQTGAAPYNEQFF
CDR3 DNA: TGCGCCAGCAGCTGGGGGGCCCAAACAGGGGCCGCCCCCTACAATGAGCAGTTCTTC
D gene: -
clone size: few
J gene: TRBJ2-1
V gene: TRBV5-1

CDR3 protein: CASSFFVRARRTEAFF
CDR3 DNA: TGTGCCAGCAGCTTTTTCGTCCGTGCCCGGCGCACTGAAGCTTTCTTT
D gene: -
clone size: -
J gene: TRBJ1-1
V gene: TRBV11-2

CDR3 protein: CSANTRSSSYEQYF
CDR3 DNA: TGCAGTGCCAATACACGGTCAAGCTCCTACGAGCAGTACTTC
D gene: -
clone size: many
J gene: TRBJ2-7
V gene: TRBV20-1

CDR3 protein: CASSETPDATNEKLFF
CDR3 DNA: TGTGCCAGCAGTGAGACCCCGGATGCAACTAATGAAAAACTGTTTTTT
D gene: -
clone size: -
J gene: TRBJ1-4
V gene: TRBV6-1

CDR3 protein: CASSQPWTLSTDTQYF
CDR3 DNA: TGTGCCAGCAGCCAACCCTGGACACTCAGCACAGATACGCAGTATTTT
D gene: -
clone size: -
J gene: TRBJ2-3
V gene: TRBV3-1

CDR3 protein: CASSYGGNTEAFF
CDR3 DNA: TGTGCCAGCAGTTACGGGGGGAACACTGAAGCTTTCTTT
D gene: -
clone size: many
J gene: TRBJ1-1
V gene: TRBV6-5

CDR3 protein: CATSSRQGPNEKLFF
CDR3 DNA: TGTGCCACCAGCAGTAGACAGGGACCTAATGAAAAACTGTTTTTT
D gene: TRBD1
clone size: many
J gene: TRBJ1-4
V gene: TRBV15

CDR3 protein: CASSQDAGTNYGYTF
CDR3 DNA: TGTGCCAGCAGCCAAGATGCAGGGACCAACTATGGCTACACCTTC
D gene: -
clone size: many
J gene: TRBJ1-2
V gene: TRBV4-2

CDR3 protein: CASSPSRQVTEAFF
CDR3 DNA: TGCGCCAGCAGTCCATCAAGACAGGTCACTGAAGCTTTCTTT
D gene: -
clone size: many
J gene: TRBJ1-1
V gene: TRBV10-1

CDR3 protein: CAISDRDFNEQFF
CDR3 DNA: TGTGCCATCAGTGACCGGGACTTCAATGAGCAGTTCTTC
D gene: -
clone size: many
J gene: TRBJ2-1
V gene: TRBV10-3

CDR3 protein: CASSGGTGAYNEQFF
CDR3 DNA: TGTGCCAGCAGTGGGGGGACAGGGGCCTACAATGAGCAGTTCTTC
D gene: TRBD1
clone size: few
J gene: TRBJ2-1
V gene: TRBV2

CDR3 protein: CASSQGRFEQYF
CDR3 DNA: TGTGCCAGCAGCCAGGGCCGGTTCGAGCAGTACTTC
D gene: -
clone size: few
J gene: TRBJ2-7
V gene: TRBV14

CDR3 protein: CASSILSGGSADTQYF
CDR3 DNA: TGCGCCAGCAGCATCCTCAGCGGGGGGTCGGCAGATACGCAGTATTTT
D gene: TRBD2
clone size: many
J gene: TRBJ2-3
V gene: TRBV4-3

CDR3 protein: CASSINPTISGANVLTF
CDR3 DNA: TGTGCCAGTAGTATAAACCCTACTATCTCTGGGGCCAACGTCCTGACTTTC
D gene: -
clone size: few
J gene: TRBJ2-6
V gene: TRBV19

CDR3 protein: CASEPQGGRGREQFF
CDR3 DNA: TGTGCCAGCGAACCACAAGGCGGCAGGGGGCGGGAGCAGTTCTTC
D gene: TRBD1
clone size: many
J gene: TRBJ2-1
V gene: TRBV25-1

CDR3 protein: CASSQRQGAYNEQFF
CDR3 DNA: TGTGCCAGCAGCCAGAGACAGGGGGCATACAATGAGCAGTTCTTC
D gene: TRBD1
clone size: many
J gene: TRBJ2-1
V gene: TRBV12-3/TRBV12-4

CDR3 protein: CASRGQGRTQYF
CDR3 DNA: TGTGCCAGCAGGGGACAGGGCCGAACCCAGTACTTC
D gene: TRBD1
clone size: many
J gene: TRBJ2-5
V gene: TRBV28

CDR3 protein: CASSLGQGPINTQYF
CDR3 DNA: TGTGCCAGCAGCTTAGGCCAGGGTCCAATAAATACGCAGTATTTT
D gene: -
clone size: few
J gene: TRBJ2-3
V gene: TRBV7-2

CDR3 protein: CAISPGRSSGANVLTF
CDR3 DNA: TGTGCCATCAGTCCGGGACGCAGCTCTGGGGCCAACGTCCTGACTTTC
D gene: -
clone size: few
J gene: TRBJ2-6
V gene: TRBV10-3

CDR3 protein: CASREGLNTEAFF
CDR3 DNA: TGTGCCAGCAGGGAGGGTTTGAACACTGAAGCTTTCTTT
D gene: -
clone size: few
J gene: TRBJ1-1
V gene: TRBV6-1

CDR3 protein: CASTQAGTGSSPLHF
CDR3 DNA: TGTGCCAGCACACAGGCCGGGACAGGGAGTTCACCCCTCCACTTT
D gene: TRBD1
clone size: few
J gene: TRBJ1-6
V gene: TRBV19

CDR3 protein: CASGTGQSNQPQHF
CDR3 DNA: TGTGCCAGCGGGACTGGACAGAGCAATCAGCCCCAGCATTTT
D gene: -
clone size: many
J gene: TRBJ1-5
V gene: TRBV12-3/TRBV12-4

CDR3 protein: CSASLAGGLYEQYF
CDR3 DNA: TGCAGTGCTAGCCTAGCGGGAGGATTATACGAGCAGTACTTC
D gene: TRBD2
clone size: many
J gene: TRBJ2-7
V gene: TRBV20-1

CDR3 protein: CASSQAMAGESTDTQYF
CDR3 DNA: TGCGCCAGCAGCCAAGCGATGGCGGGAGAGAGCACAGATACGCAGTATTTT
D gene: TRBD2
clone size: few
J gene: TRBJ2-3
V gene: TRBV4-1

CDR3 protein: CASSGLAGGTTDTQYF
CDR3 DNA: TGCGCCAGCAGCGGTCTAGCGGGAGGGACCACAGATACGCAGTATTTT
D gene: TRBD2
clone size: many
J gene: TRBJ2-3
V gene: TRBV4-1

CDR3 protein: CSARDQGSGRTYEQYF
CDR3 DNA: TGCAGTGCTAGAGATCAGGGTAGCGGGAGAACCTACGAGCAGTACTTC
D gene: TRBD2
clone size: few
J gene: TRBJ2-7
V gene: TRBV20-1

CDR3 protein: CASSLKRPSYNEQFF
CDR3 DNA: TGTGCCAGCAGCTTAAAAAGACCCAGCTACAATGAGCAGTTCTTC
D gene: -
clone size: -
J gene: TRBJ2-1
V gene: TRBV7-2

CDR3 protein: CSARGRVYNEQFF
CDR3 DNA: TGCAGTGCGAGAGGGCGGGTCTACAATGAGCAGTTCTTC
D gene: -
clone size: few
J gene: TRBJ2-1
V gene: TRBV20-1

CDR3 protein: CASSQDITGESYF
CDR3 DNA: TGCGCCAGCAGCCAAGATATTACGGGGGAGTCGTACTTC
D gene: -
clone size: -
J gene: TRBJ2-7
V gene: TRBV4-3

CDR3 protein: CASSLAPGQGTGELFF
CDR3 DNA: TGCGCCAGCAGCTTGGCCCCGGGACAAGGAACCGGGGAGCTGTTTTTT
D gene: -
clone size: many
J gene: TRBJ2-2
V gene: TRBV5-1

CDR3 protein: CASLAGLAKNIQYF
CDR3 DNA: TGTGCCAGCCTGGCGGGACTAGCCAAAAACATTCAGTACTTC
D gene: -
clone size: few
J gene: TRBJ2-4
V gene: TRBV2

CDR3 protein: CASSLMDGEAFF
CDR3 DNA: TGTGCCAGCAGCCTAATGGACGGGGAAGCTTTCTTT
D gene: -
clone size: -
J gene: TRBJ1-1
V gene: TRBV7-8

CDR3 protein: CASASSGRARSSYNEQFF
CDR3 DNA: TGTGCCAGCGCGTCTAGCGGGAGGGCCAGGAGCTCCTACAATGAGCAGTTCTTC
D gene: TRBD2
clone size: many
J gene: TRBJ2-1
V gene: TRBV11-1

CDR3 protein: CSARVLRTFDNEQFF
CDR3 DNA: TGCAGTGCTAGAGTACTTCGGACTTTTGACAATGAGCAGTTCTTC
D gene: -
clone size: few
J gene: TRBJ2-1
V gene: TRBV20-1

CDR3 protein: CASSLTSIEQFF
CDR3 DNA: TGTGCCAGCAGCCTTACTAGCATTGAGCAGTTCTTC
D gene: -
clone size: many
J gene: TRBJ2-1
V gene: TRBV12-3/TRBV12-4

CDR3 protein: CASKGGGTEAFF
CDR3 DNA: TGCGCCAGCAAGGGCGGAGGCACTGAAGCTTTCTTT
D gene: -
clone size: many
J gene: TRBJ1-1
V gene: TRBV5-1

CDR3 protein: CASSPRTGPYQPQHF
CDR3 DNA: TGTGCCAGCAGCCCCAGGACAGGACCGTACCAGCCCCAGCATTTT
D gene: TRBD1
clone size: few
J gene: TRBJ1-5
V gene: TRBV11-2

CDR3 protein: CASSPDGRSWETQYF
CDR3 DNA: TGTGCCAGCAGCCCGGACGGCCGATCGTGGGAGACCCAGTACTTC
D gene: -
clone size: many
J gene: TRBJ2-5
V gene: TRBV27

CDR3 protein: CASSLGRGANTGELFF
CDR3 DNA: TGTGCCAGCAGTTTAGGTCGGGGCGCGAACACCGGGGAGCTGTTTTTT
D gene: -
clone size: many
J gene: TRBJ2-2
V gene: TRBV12-3/TRBV12-4

CDR3 protein: CASRRGQSTDTQYF
CDR3 DNA: TGTGCCAGCAGGAGGGGACAGAGCACAGATACGCAGTATTTT
D gene: TRBD1
clone size: -
J gene: TRBJ2-3
V gene: TRBV7-2

CDR3 protein: CASSRQGEGYEQYF
CDR3 DNA: TGTGCCAGCAGCCGACAGGGGGAAGGCTACGAGCAGTACTTC
D gene: TRBD1
clone size: many
J gene: TRBJ2-7
V gene: TRBV12-3/TRBV12-4

CDR3 protein: CASSGRAGLDFF
CDR3 DNA: TGTGCCAGCAGCGGTCGGGCAGGCCTGGACTTCTTC
D gene: -
clone size: few
J gene: TRBJ2-1
V gene: TRBV7-9

CDR3 protein: CASSYLGAEAFF
CDR3 DNA: TGTGCCAGCAGTTACTTAGGGGCTGAAGCTTTCTTT
D gene: -
clone size: many
J gene: TRBJ1-1
V gene: TRBV6-2/TRBV6-3

CDR3 protein: CASSQDLFGGGRINEQFF
CDR3 DNA: TGTGCCAGCAGCCAAGATCTTTTCGGGGGAGGGAGAATCAATGAGCAGTTCTTC
D gene: TRBD2
clone size: few
J gene: TRBJ2-1
V gene: TRBV3-1

CDR3 protein: CASSLERNRGGRQETQYF
CDR3 DNA: TGTGCCAGCAGTTTAGAAAGGAACCGTGGCGGACGACAAGAGACCCAGTACTTC
D gene: -
clone size: few
J gene: TRBJ2-5
V gene: TRBV12-3/TRBV12-4

CDR3 protein: CSVEIPGSPLHF
CDR3 DNA: TGCAGCGTTGAAATCCCCGGTTCACCCCTCCACTTT
D gene: -
clone size: many
J gene: TRBJ1-6
V gene: TRBV29-1

CDR3 protein: CSATWTDQPQHF
CDR3 DNA: TGCAGTGCCACTTGGACAGATCAGCCCCAGCATTTT
D gene: -
clone size: few
J gene: TRBJ1-5
V gene: TRBV20-1

CDR3 protein: CASSLGRGGNTEAFF
CDR3 DNA: TGTGCCAGCAGCCTCGGTCGGGGGGGCAACACTGAAGCTTTCTTT
D gene: -
clone size: few
J gene: TRBJ1-1
V gene: TRBV11-2

CDR3 protein: CASSFTREGYTF
CDR3 DNA: TGTGCCAGCAGTTTTACCAGGGAGGGCTACACCTTC
D gene: -
clone size: many
J gene: TRBJ1-2
V gene: TRBV12-3/TRBV12-4

CDR3 protein: CASSPGRAGSQETQYF
CDR3 DNA: TGTGCCAGCAGCCCCGGAAGAGCTGGGAGCCAAGAGACCCAGTACTTC
D gene: -
clone size: few
J gene: TRBJ2-5
V gene: TRBV9

CDR3 protein: CASSAGRGQGYGYTF
CDR3 DNA: TGTGCCAGCAGCGCGGGGCGGGGACAGGGCTATGGCTACACCTTC
D gene: TRBD1
clone size: many
J gene: TRBJ1-2
V gene: TRBV5-6

CDR3 protein: CSGLEETQYF
CDR3 DNA: TGCAGCGGACTAGAGGAGACCCAGTACTTC
D gene: -
clone size: few
J gene: TRBJ2-5
V gene: TRBV29-1

CDR3 protein: CATSDLTSGRNIQYF
CDR3 DNA: TGTGCCACCAGTGACCTGACTAGCGGAAGAAACATTCAGTACTTC
D gene: TRBD2
clone size: many
J gene: TRBJ2-4
V gene: TRBV24-1

CDR3 protein: CASSRGDREETQYF
CDR3 DNA: TGCGCCAGCAGCCGCGGCGACAGAGAAGAGACCCAGTACTTC
D gene: -
clone size: few
J gene: TRBJ2-5
V gene: TRBV5-1

CDR3 protein: CSARDRGEGGTEAFF
CDR3 DNA: TGCAGTGCTAGAGATCGGGGGGAGGGCGGGACTGAAGCTTTCTTT
D gene: -
clone size: many
J gene: TRBJ1-1
V gene: TRBV20-1

CDR3 protein: CASSAGAVLSTDTQYF
CDR3 DNA: TGTGCCAGCAGTGCCGGAGCGGTCCTTAGCACAGATACGCAGTATTTT
D gene: -
clone size: many
J gene: TRBJ2-3
V gene: TRBV6-1

CDR3 protein: CASSSSTDIQYF
CDR3 DNA: TGTGCCAGCAGTTCCTCGACTGACATTCAGTACTTC
D gene: -
clone size: few
J gene: TRBJ2-4
V gene: TRBV25-1